Shown below are 10 T cell receptor beta chains from a single sample sequenced in a study of radiation and T cells in renal cell carcinoma. Time point meaning: blood 4 weeks post-SBRT, at nephrectomy. The treatment denotes: 15 Gy SBRT to primary tumor, nephrectomy 4 weeks later. Sequenced by immunoSEQ multiplex PCR; TCRdb stores in-frame clones only, minus some. The sample lists around 140,000 clones; around 88% were seen once. Here the sequenced sample was blood, taken from a patient whose treatment included radiotherapy and nephrectomy. Receptors originate from a woman between 45 and 60 years old with renal cell carcinoma.

The sample holds a few counts of this clone. The chain uses TRBV2 and TRBJ2-7; a possible D gene is TRBD1 (5 bases). Trimming cost V 3 bases and J 10 bases, with 13 bases left between them. CDR1 SNHLY and CDR2 FYNNEI come from the germline V gene. CDR3 length: 12 residues. The chain's CDR3 is CASSDPRALQYF. CDR3 in DNA: TGTGCCAGCAGTGACCCCAGGGCCCTTCAGTACTTC.

This chain joins TRBV11-3 and TRBJ2-5; D ambiguous. The V end lost 3 bases, the J end lost 3 bases, and 8 bases lay between the germline ends. This CDR3 comprises 13 residues. Per the germline V gene, CDR1 is SGHNT and CDR2 is YENEEA. CDR3 nucleotide sequence: TGTGCCAGCAGCTTTGGGATAAAAGAGACCCAGTACTTC. Amino acid sequence: CASSFGIKETQYF. Full variable domain (remainder filled in from reference TRBV11-3 and TRBJ2-5): EAGVVQSPRYKIIEKKQPVAFWCNPISGHNTLYWYLQNLGQGPELLIRYENEEAVDDSQLPKDRFSAERLKGVDSTLKIQPAELGDSAVYLCASSFGIKETQYFGPGTRLLVL.

The genes are TRBV2 and TRBJ1-4; D unclear. CDR1 SNHLY and CDR2 FYNNEI come from the germline V gene. Trimming removed 6 bases at V and 2 bases at J, with 10 bases between. This CDR3 is 14 amino acids long. CDR3 sequence (DNA): TGTGCCAGCAGAGTCGTCGGGACTAATGAAAAACTGTTTTTT. Translating it yields CASRVVGTNEKLFF.

This chain joins TRBV6-6 and TRBJ1-6; D is perhaps TRBD1 (6 bases). V was shortened by 4 bases and J by 7 bases, with 11 bases between the two germline ends. The CDR3 spans 14 residues. The germline V gene encodes CDR1 MNHNY and CDR2 SVGAGI (reference sequence). The CDR3 nucleotides are TGTGCCAGCAGTTCCACGGGGGCGAATTCACCCCTCCACTTT. It encodes CASSSTGANSPLHF.

This chain joins TRBV29-1 and TRBJ2-5; 9 bases align to TRBD1. The CDR3 loop spans 17 amino acids. Germline V gene sequence: CDR1 SQVTM, CDR2 ANQGSEA. J gave up 6 bases and V 2 bases, and 16 bases lay outside the gene matches. Here the CDR3 DNA reads TGCAGCGTTGAACTAGACCCCGGGACAGGGTCCCTAAAGACCCAGTACTTC. It translates to CSVELDPGTGSLKTQYF.

The V call is TRBV18, the J call TRBJ2-2; possibly TRBD1 for D (6 bases). Germline assignment: CDR1 KGHSH and CDR2 LQKENI. The V end was cut by 3 bases, the J end by 0 bases, with 20 bases between. The CDR3 sequence is 19 residues long. The CDR3 is CASSPRMAGGMSNTGELFF. CDR3 in DNA: TGTGCCAGCTCACCCCGGATGGCTGGGGGCATGTCGAACACCGGGGAGCTGTTTTTT. Using reference TRBV18 and TRBJ2-2 for the parts outside the CDR3, the full variable domain is NAGVMQNPRHLVRRRGQEARLRCSPMKGHSHVYWYRQLPEEGLKFMVYLQKENIIDESGMPKERFSAEFPKEGPSILRIQQVVRGDSAAYFCASSPRMAGGMSNTGELFFGEGSRLTVL.

This clone appeared once. The genes are TRBV18 and TRBJ1-1, with a weak D call TRBD1 (5 bases). Germline V gene lookup returns CDR1 KGHSH and CDR2 LQKENI. V was trimmed by 3 bases and J by 6 bases, leaving 14 bases between them. The CDR3 is made up of 14 amino acids. The CDR3 sequence: CASSPTGQGAEAFF. CDR3 sequence (DNA): TGTGCCAGCTCACCGACTGGACAAGGGGCTGAAGCTTTCTTT.

CDR3 DNA: TGTGCCAGTAGTCAGGGGGGAACTGGAAACACCATATATTTT. Its translation is CASSQGGTGNTIYF. V is TRBV19 and J is TRBJ1-3; 7 bases map to TRBD1. There are 14 residues in the CDR3. J lost 2 bases, V lost 5 bases, and 3 bases had no gene match. Germline CDR1 is LNHDA and CDR2 is SQIVND (reference sequence).

CDR3 protein: CASSQVSEGARNEQFF. The CDR3 DNA is TGCGCCAGCAGCCAAGTCTCTGAAGGGGCGCGGAATGAGCAGTTCTTC. V and J are TRBV4-3 and TRBJ2-1; D possibly corresponds to TRBD1 (5 bases). CDR1 and CDR2 (germline): LGHNA, YSLEER. V was trimmed by 1 base and J by 7 bases, leaving 17 bases between them. The CDR3 is 16 residues long.

This clone was counted a single time. The genes are TRBV9 and TRBJ2-3; D remains ambiguous. In germline, CDR1 is SGDLS, CDR2 YYNGEE. Trimming took 0 bases from V and 0 from J, leaving 8 bases between them. The CDR3 is made up of 15 amino acids. CDR3 coding DNA: TGTGCCAGCAGCGTAGCCAGCCATAGCACAGATACGCAGTATTTT. Residues: CASSVASHSTDTQYF.